This TCR beta chain was identified during a study of human T cells and chemical hapten exposure. Overall study: TCR yields per sample varied, mainly owing to small pooled library volume differences.

The V segment lost 2 bases and the J segment 2 bases; nucleotides outside the gene matches: 5. Germline CDR1 SGHVS, CDR2 FNYEAQ. The CDR3 extends over 16 amino acids. Findings and caveats of the study: With DPC sensitization, TCRs exceeding 1 in 1000 frequency showed no change.

This clonotype appeared a few times. Its specificity is unknown. The library gave individual cDNA molecules unique molecular identifiers. TCRdb redid the calling of the RACE reads with MiXCR, one entry per CDR3 protein. The sample shows about 77,000 distinct CDR3 sequences, approximately 8.1% of them seen only once. Time point specified: healthy volunteer bleed at 6 weeks. It was from unfractionated whole blood that total RNA was extracted. The chain joins TRBV7-6 to TRBJ2-5, with TRBD2 matching over 10 bases. The sequence was obtained from a female donor in good health. Some clones in this sample may be carry-over from other donors' samples. The source material was whole blood. The CDR3 loop reads CASSLSGGAGQETQYF. The DNA of the CDR3 is TGTGCCAGCAGCTTAAGCGGGGGGGCCGGGCAAGAGACCCAGTACTTC.